These T cell receptor beta chains were read from a single sample in a study of T-cell reconstitution after alpha-beta-depleted transplantation in children. TCRdb passed the PCR reads through MiXCR, listing each CDR3 protein once. The sample holds some 150,000 distinct CDR3 sequences, 8.8% seen once. The specimen comprised PBMCs, mostly from graft donor cells, sampled 180 days after TCRalphabeta/CD19-depleted stem cell transplant. All receptors derive from a female patient between 2 and 15 years old who had a stem cell transplant for congenital amegakaryocytic thrombocytopenia, so the T cells may come from the graft donor. Both conserved end residues are part of each CDR3. The D gene is left open where the match is weak. Clone size is stated in some rows and not others, as once, few, many or a class when expanded.

TRBJ2-3,few,TRBV10-3,TRBD2,CAISELIAGGTDTQYF,TGTGCCATCAGTGAGTTAATAGCGGGAGGTACAGATACGCAGTATTTT
TRBJ1-5,.,TRBV28,TRBD1,CASRVSDGTGVQPQHF,TGTGCCAGCAGGGTCAGCGATGGGACAGGGGTTCAGCCCCAGCATTTT
TRBJ2-1,many,TRBV28,.,CASSSLGPLSNEQFF,TGTGCCAGCAGTTCCCTCGGACCCCTCAGCAATGAGCAGTTCTTC
TRBJ2-3,many,TRBV7-2,.,CASSLRGFDTQYF,TGTGCCAGCAGCTTAAGGGGTTTTGATACGCAGTATTTT
TRBJ2-2,few,TRBV28,.,CASSQLLTGELFF,TGTGCCAGCAGCCAACTTCTCACCGGGGAGCTGTTTTTT
TRBJ1-4,many,TRBV5-5,TRBD1,CASSPSLDRGREKLFF,TGTGCCAGCAGCCCGAGCCTGGACAGGGGGCGGGAAAAACTGTTTTTT
TRBJ2-7,medium-sized,TRBV27,.,CASSSGNPYEQYF,TGTGCCAGCAGTTCCGGGAACCCCTACGAGCAGTACTTC
TRBJ1-2,.,TRBV7-2,.,CASSLETPGALYGYTF,TGTGCCAGCAGCTTAGAAACGCCAGGGGCCCTATATGGCTACACCTTC
TRBJ1-2,many,TRBV4-1,.,CASSQTDSTNYGYTF,TGCGCCAGCAGCCAGACGGACAGCACTAACTATGGCTACACCTTC
TRBJ2-5,many,TRBV29-1,.,CSVEGGRVGEETQYF,TGCAGCGTTGAGGGGGGGCGAGTGGGGGAAGAGACCCAGTACTTC
TRBJ2-7,.,TRBV7-2,TRBD2,CASSLEGTSIYEQYF,TGTGCCAGCAGCTTAGAGGGGACTAGCATCTACGAGCAGTACTTC
TRBJ2-5,.,TRBV7-9,.,CASSLVSPFQETQYF,TGTGCCAGCAGCTTAGTTTCCCCCTTTCAAGAGACCCAGTACTTC
TRBJ2-7,few,TRBV3-1,.,CASSQGVEATPEQYF,TGTGCCAGCAGCCAAGGTGTAGAAGCCACCCCCGAGCAGTACTTC
TRBJ1-1,many,TRBV10-1,.,CASSAGGTEAFF,TGCGCCAGCAGTGCTGGGGGCACTGAAGCTTTCTTT
TRBJ1-3,many,TRBV28,.,CASSLWEGNTAGNTIYF,TGTGCCAGCAGTTTATGGGAGGGGAATACCGCTGGAAACACCATATATTTT
TRBJ2-3,.,TRBV6-4,.,CASSTGTHKGDTQYF,TGTGCCAGCAGCACCGGGACCCATAAGGGAGATACGCAGTATTTT
TRBJ2-2,many,TRBV5-5,.,CASSFITGDTGELFF,TGTGCCAGCAGCTTCATCACGGGAGACACCGGGGAGCTGTTTTTT
TRBJ2-3,many,TRBV20-1,TRBD1,CSARKDRASDTQYF,TGCAGTGCTAGAAAGGACAGGGCGTCAGATACGCAGTATTTT
TRBJ2-1,.,TRBV20-1,TRBD2,CSARAGSGRASNEQFF,TGCAGTGCTAGAGCTGGGAGCGGGAGGGCCAGCAATGAGCAGTTCTTC
TRBJ2-1,few,TRBV6-1,TRBD2,CASRGPGLAAKYNEQFF,TGTGCCAGCAGAGGACCGGGACTAGCGGCTAAATACAATGAGCAGTTCTTC
TRBJ1-1,.,TRBV4-1,.,CASSQDGRRNTEAFF,TGCGCCAGCAGCCAAGATGGCAGGCGGAACACTGAAGCTTTCTTT
TRBJ2-4,.,TRBV11-2,TRBD1,CASSRLTGGNIQYF,TGTGCCAGCAGCCGGCTGACAGGGGGAAACATTCAGTACTTC
TRBJ1-3,few,TRBV18,.,CASGNLGNTIYF,TGTGCCAGCGGAAACTTGGGAAACACCATATATTTT
TRBJ2-5,many,TRBV11-2,.,CASSSRGLEETQYF,TGTGCCAGCAGCTCGAGAGGTCTGGAAGAGACCCAGTACTTC
TRBJ2-2,.,TRBV12-3/TRBV12-4,.,CASSSYGRTGELFF,TGTGCCAGCAGTTCATATGGGAGAACCGGGGAGCTGTTTTTT
TRBJ1-3,many,TRBV6-5,TRBD1,CASSYSGQGGGNTIYF,TGTGCCAGCAGTTACTCAGGCCAGGGGGGCGGAAACACCATATATTTT
TRBJ2-1,.,TRBV20-1,.,CSARRERVAWPNEQFF,TGCAGTGCTAGGAGGGAGAGAGTAGCGTGGCCCAATGAGCAGTTCTTC
TRBJ2-3,many,TRBV4-1,TRBD2,CASSLGLAGPDTQYF,TGCGCCAGCAGCCTGGGACTAGCCGGTCCAGATACGCAGTATTTT
TRBJ2-2,.,TRBV20-1,TRBD2,CSARDLAGSTGELFF,TGCAGTGCTAGAGATCTAGCGGGGAGCACCGGGGAGCTGTTTTTT
TRBJ2-1,.,TRBV10-3,.,CAISPQGPSSYNEQFF,TGTGCCATCAGTCCACAGGGCCCTAGCTCCTACAATGAGCAGTTCTTC
TRBJ2-7,many,TRBV18,TRBD1,CASSSDRNEQYF,TGTGCCAGCTCATCGGACAGGAACGAGCAGTACTTC
TRBJ1-6,many,TRBV28,.,CASSLLSPGTYNSPLHF,TGTGCCAGCAGCCTCCTCTCCCCGGGGACCTATAATTCACCCCTCCACTTT
TRBJ2-5,many,TRBV7-9,.,CASSLVGAVGETQYF,TGTGCCAGCAGCTTAGTCGGCGCGGTCGGCGAGACCCAGTACTTC
TRBJ1-2,many,TRBV28,TRBD1,CASSPRGQARYGYTF,TGTGCCAGCAGTCCCAGAGGACAGGCCAGATATGGCTACACCTTC
TRBJ1-3,many,TRBV9,.,CASSVSGFSGNTIYF,TGTGCCAGCAGCGTTAGTGGTTTTTCTGGAAACACCATATATTTT
TRBJ1-6,.,TRBV28,.,CASGGGQGGSPLHF,TGTGCCAGCGGGGGGGGGCAGGGCGGATCACCCCTCCACTTT
TRBJ2-7,many,TRBV6-2/TRBV6-3,TRBD2,CASSSSGRAVWEQYF,TGTGCCAGCAGTTCTAGCGGGAGGGCCGTTTGGGAGCAGTACTTC
TRBJ2-1,many,TRBV6-2/TRBV6-3,.,CASSYFRRPEQFF,TGTGCCAGCAGTTACTTTCGACGACCAGAGCAGTTCTTC
TRBJ1-2,many,TRBV29-1,.,CSVEEGTF,TGCAGCGTTGAAGAAGGGACCTTC
TRBJ1-6,few,TRBV6-4,TRBD1,CASSRTGKYNSPLHF,TGTGCCAGCAGCCGGACAGGAAAATATAATTCACCCCTCCACTTT
TRBJ2-5,few,TRBV7-7,.,CASSLGGTVRETQYF,TGTGCCAGCAGCTTGGGCGGGACAGTTCGAGAGACCCAGTACTTC
TRBJ2-5,.,TRBV7-2,TRBD2,CASSLRAGLLRQETQYF,TGTGCCAGCAGCCTCCGGGCGGGACTACTAAGACAAGAGACCCAGTACTTC
TRBJ1-5,many,TRBV10-2,.,CASQAGQGQPQHF,TGCGCCAGCCAAGCAGGCCAGGGGCAGCCCCAGCATTTT
TRBJ2-5,many,TRBV20-1,.,CSARVASQETQYF,TGCAGTGCTAGAGTGGCCTCCCAAGAGACCCAGTACTTC
TRBJ2-7,many,TRBV28,.,CASSSQPRYEQYF,TGTGCCAGCAGTTCCCAGCCCCGCTACGAGCAGTACTTC
TRBJ1-4,many,TRBV4-3,.,CASSDALSTNEKLFF,TGCGCCAGCAGCGACGCGCTTAGCACTAATGAAAAACTGTTTTTT
TRBJ1-3,many,TRBV5-1,.,CASSLAGGDSGNTIYF,TGCGCCAGCAGCTTGGCGGGGGGCGACTCTGGAAACACCATATATTTT
TRBJ2-5,many,TRBV4-3,TRBD1,CASSQEMAGGTGAQYF,TGCGCCAGCAGCCAAGAAATGGCAGGGGGTACTGGGGCCCAGTACTTC
TRBJ2-3,few,TRBV20-1,.,CSARDGREYDTQYF,TGCAGTGCTAGAGATGGCAGGGAGTATGATACGCAGTATTTT
TRBJ2-5,many,TRBV25-1,.,CASTPDEFQETQYF,TGTGCCAGCACCCCGGACGAGTTTCAAGAGACCCAGTACTTC
TRBJ2-5,.,TRBV29-1,.,CSVTGGAQETQYF,TGCAGCGTTACAGGGGGGGCCCAAGAGACCCAGTACTTC
TRBJ1-2,few,TRBV4-2,.,CASSQAIREYGYTF,TGTGCCAGCAGCCAAGCCATTCGGGAATATGGCTACACCTTC
TRBJ1-1,many,TRBV7-6,.,CASSFLQGTEAFF,TGTGCCAGCAGCTTTCTACAGGGAACTGAAGCTTTCTTT
TRBJ1-4,few,TRBV7-8,TRBD1,CASSVTGVREKLFF,TGTGCCAGCAGCGTGACAGGGGTACGAGAAAAACTGTTTTTT
TRBJ1-1,many,TRBV20-1,.,CSARDGGRGNTEAFF,TGCAGTGCTAGAGATGGGGGCAGGGGTAACACTGAAGCTTTCTTT
TRBJ2-3,.,TRBV18,TRBD2,CASSPRASGFTDTQYF,TGTGCCAGCTCACCACGAGCTAGCGGGTTCACAGATACGCAGTATTTT
TRBJ2-1,.,TRBV29-1,TRBD2,CSVEGRAGGTSGSLLPNNEQFF,TGCAGCGTTGAAGGCAGGGCGGGGGGGACTAGCGGGAGTCTGCTCCCCAACAATGAGCAGTTCTTC
TRBJ1-1,.,TRBV5-1,.,CASSSDPTGNTEAFF,TGCGCCAGCAGCTCGGATCCGACAGGGAACACTGAAGCTTTCTTT
TRBJ2-2,many,TRBV5-6,TRBD2,CASSLLSGTSGKELIFGELFF,TGTGCCAGCAGCCTTTTATCCGGGACTAGCGGGAAAGAACTGATATTCGGGGAGCTGTTTTTT
TRBJ1-5,.,TRBV5-1,.,CASSLAGGQPQHF,TGCGCCAGCAGCTTGGCCGGCGGTCAGCCCCAGCATTTT